The T cell receptor (beta chain) under discussion was sequenced for a study of T-cell memory formation after mild COVID-19. Study-wide findings and caveats: Prior to infection, memory already included some responding clones, suggesting cross-reactive memory joined.

Germline V CDR1 and CDR2: LGHNA, YSLEER. This CDR3 comprises 14 residues. Trimming cost V 5 bases and J 11 bases, with 16 bases left between them. MiXCR was run by TCRdb on the 5' RACE reads, yielding one entry per CDR3 protein. The repertoire holds fewer than 200,000 distinct CDR3 sequences, with over 10% as singletons. The sample holds a few counts of this clonotype. What it binds is unknown. The sample taken for sequencing was PBMCs or a T cell subset sorted from them (not recorded which). The TCR originated in a man aged 18 to 35 who had mild COVID-19 (a few samples of this study predate the infection). Cell type and time point are not known. The chain couples TRBV4-3 to TRBJ1-6; D not resolved. CDR3 nucleotide sequence: TGCGCCAGCAGCAGCGGTGGGGTGAGCCCACCCCTCCACTTT. It codes for CASSSGGVSPPLHF.